This TCR beta chain emerged from a study of vaccination and CD4 T cells after COVID-19. Study-level information: In culture, cells were exposed to overlapping spike peptides from SARS-CoV-2, HCoV-NL63, HCoV-OC43 and HCoV-229E.

There are a few counts of this clonotype. What it binds is not known. Described treatment: approximately 9-day PBMC culture with coronavirus spike peptide pools or control peptides (ViraFEST assay). IL-2 at around 10 IU/ml and peptide pools at 10 ug/ml were added to PBMCs cultured at over 1.5 million per well. It was on days 3 and 7 that half the medium was replaced with fresh IL-2 medium. Germline V gene lookup returns CDR1 GTSNPN and CDR2 SVGIG (reference sequence). The CDR3 extends over 14 amino acids. V was clipped by 2 bases and J by 6 bases, with 11 bases between them. Oncomine TCR Beta short-read sequencing was applied to DNA from cultured CD4+ T cells. TCRdb re-called the PCR reads through MiXCR, storing one row per CDR3 protein. This sample yields 10,000 to 13,000 distinct CDR3 sequences, of which around 53% are seen a single time; roughly 13% belongs to the top ten.

The source is a human donor who had recovered from COVID-19. V and J are TRBV30 and TRBJ1-6; a possible D gene is TRBD1 (5 bases). The sequenced sample was CD4+ T cells from blood, cultured in vitro. CDR3 sequence reads: CAWSQGVSNSPLHF. The CDR3 coding sequence is TGTGCCTGGAGTCAAGGGGTTAGTAATTCACCCCTCCACTTT. Combining the CDR3 with reference TRBV30 and TRBJ1-6 gives the whole variable domain SQTIHQWPATLVQPVGSPLSLECTVEGTSNPNLYWYRQAAGRGLQLLFYSVGIGQISSEVPQNLSASRPQDRQFILSSKKLLLSDSGFYLCAWSQGVSNSPLHFGNGTRLTVT.